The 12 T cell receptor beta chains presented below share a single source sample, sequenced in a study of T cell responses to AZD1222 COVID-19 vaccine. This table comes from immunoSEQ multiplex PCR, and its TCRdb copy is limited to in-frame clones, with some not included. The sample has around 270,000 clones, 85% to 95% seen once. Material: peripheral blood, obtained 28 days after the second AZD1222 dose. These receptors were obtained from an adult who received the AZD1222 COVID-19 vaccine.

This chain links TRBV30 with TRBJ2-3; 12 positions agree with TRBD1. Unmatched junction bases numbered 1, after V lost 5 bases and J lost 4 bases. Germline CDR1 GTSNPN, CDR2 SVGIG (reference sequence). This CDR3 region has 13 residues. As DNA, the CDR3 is TGTGCCTGGGGGACAGGGGGCGCAGATACGCAGTATTTT. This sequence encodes CAWGTGGADTQYF.

CDR3: CASSWSVGANVLTF. For the CDR3, the DNA is TGTGCCAGTAGTTGGTCCGTTGGGGCCAACGTCCTGACTTTC. The V gene is TRBV19, the J gene TRBJ2-6; D is unresolved. This CDR3 region has 14 residues. The V end lost 5 bases, the J end lost 3 bases, and 8 bases lay between the germline ends. Germline V gene sequence: CDR1 LNHDA, CDR2 SQIVND (reference sequence).

The CDR3, as DNA: TGTGCCAGCAGCTTAACCTCGGCAGGGAATGGTTCACCCCTCCACTTT. It yields the protein CASSLTSAGNGSPLHF. The genes are TRBV7-3 and TRBJ1-6, with D perhaps TRBD1 (5 bases). In germline, CDR1 is SGHTA, CDR2 FQGTGA. Trimming removed 0 bases at V and 9 bases at J, with 15 bases between. The CDR3 has 16 amino acids.

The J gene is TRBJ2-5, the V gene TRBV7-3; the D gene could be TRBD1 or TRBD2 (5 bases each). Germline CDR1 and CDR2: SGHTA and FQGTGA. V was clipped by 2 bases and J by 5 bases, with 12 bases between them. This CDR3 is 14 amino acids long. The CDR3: CASSLLGTPETQYF. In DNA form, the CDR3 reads TGTGCCAGCAGCTTACTCGGGACCCCGGAGACCCAGTACTTC.

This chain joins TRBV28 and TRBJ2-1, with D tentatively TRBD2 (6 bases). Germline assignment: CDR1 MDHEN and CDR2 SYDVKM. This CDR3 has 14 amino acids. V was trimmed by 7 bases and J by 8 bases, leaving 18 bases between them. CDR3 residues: CASTPQRVGDEQFF. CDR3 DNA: TGTGCCAGCACCCCCCAGCGGGTCGGCGATGAGCAGTTCTTC.

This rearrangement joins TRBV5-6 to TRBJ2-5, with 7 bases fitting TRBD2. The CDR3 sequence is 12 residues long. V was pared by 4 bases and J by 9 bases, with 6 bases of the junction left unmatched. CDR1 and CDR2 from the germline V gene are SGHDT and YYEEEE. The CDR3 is CASSRPGGSQYF. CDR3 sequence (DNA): TGTGCCAGCAGCCGTCCGGGGGGATCCCAGTACTTC. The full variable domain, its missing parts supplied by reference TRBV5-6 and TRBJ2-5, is DAGVTQSPTHLIKTRGQQVTLRCSPKSGHDTVSWYQQALGQGPQFIFQYYEEEERQRGNFPDRFSGHQFPNYSSELNVNALLLGDSALYLCASSRPGGSQYFGPGTRLLVL.

This CDR3 is CASSLLAGGSGELFF. The DNA of the CDR3 is TGTGCCAGCAGCTTGTTGGCAGGGGGTTCCGGGGAGCTGTTTTTT. The chain is built from TRBV5-4 and TRBJ2-2, with TRBD1 matching 7 bases. The CDR3 runs 15 residues. CDR1 is SGHNT and CDR2 is YYREEE in the germline V gene (reference sequence). With V trimmed by 1 base and J by 6 bases, 6 bases remained unmatched.

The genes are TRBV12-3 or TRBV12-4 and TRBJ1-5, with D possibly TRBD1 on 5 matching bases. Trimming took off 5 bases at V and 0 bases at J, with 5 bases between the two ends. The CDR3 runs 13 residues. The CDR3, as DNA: TGTGCCAGCAGTGACAGTAGCAATCAGCCCCAGCATTTT. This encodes CASSDSSNQPQHF.

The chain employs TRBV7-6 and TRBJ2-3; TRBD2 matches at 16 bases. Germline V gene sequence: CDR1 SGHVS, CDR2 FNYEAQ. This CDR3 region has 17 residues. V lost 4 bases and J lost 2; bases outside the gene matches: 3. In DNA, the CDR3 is TGTGCCAGCAGCTCGGGACTAGCGGGGGGGATCACAGATACGCAGTATTTT. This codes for CASSSGLAGGITDTQYF. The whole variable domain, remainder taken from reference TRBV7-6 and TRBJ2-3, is GAGVSQSPRYKVTKRGQDVALRCDPISGHVSLYWYRQALGQGPEFLTYFNYEAQQDKSGLPNDRFSAERPEGSISTLTIQRTEQRDSAMYRCASSSGLAGGITDTQYFGPGTRLTVL.

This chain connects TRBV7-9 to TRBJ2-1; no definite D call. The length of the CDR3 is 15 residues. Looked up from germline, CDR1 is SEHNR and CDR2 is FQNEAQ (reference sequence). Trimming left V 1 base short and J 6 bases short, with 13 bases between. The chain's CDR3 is CASSLGVAESNEQFF. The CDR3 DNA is TGTGCCAGCAGCTTAGGGGTGGCGGAGTCCAATGAGCAGTTCTTC.

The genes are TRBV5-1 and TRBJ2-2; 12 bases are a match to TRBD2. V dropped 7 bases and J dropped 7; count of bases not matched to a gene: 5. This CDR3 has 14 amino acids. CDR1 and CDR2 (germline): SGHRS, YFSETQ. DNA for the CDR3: TGCGCCAGCCTAGCGGGAGGGCCCCACGGGGAGCTGTTTTTT. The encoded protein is CASLAGGPHGELFF. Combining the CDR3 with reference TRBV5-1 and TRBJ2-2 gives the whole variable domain KAGVTQTPRYLIKTRGQQVTLSCSPISGHRSVSWYQQTPGQGLQFLFEYFSETQRNKGNFPGRFSGRQFSNSRSEMNVSTLELGDSALYLCASLAGGPHGELFFGEGSRLTVL.

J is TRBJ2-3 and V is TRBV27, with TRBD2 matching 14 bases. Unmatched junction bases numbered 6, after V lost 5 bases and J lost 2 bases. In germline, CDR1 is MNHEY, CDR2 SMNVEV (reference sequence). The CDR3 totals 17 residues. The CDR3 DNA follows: TGTGCCAGCAGTAGGGGACTAGCGGGAGCCCCCACAGATACGCAGTATTTT. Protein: CASSRGLAGAPTDTQYF.